This TCR beta chain was documented in a study of shared clonotypes between healthy human individuals. Study overall: CD4 naive and memory got three plates each, CD8 naive two, CD8 memory one.

Study-level points and caveats: A few donors showed sharing of about 5.5% of naive CD4 clonotypes.

In regard to this clone: The antigen remains undetermined.

Sequencing was performed with immunoSEQ multiplex PCR; in TCRdb, only in-frame clones are kept and a portion is missing. The top ten hold approximately 1.8% of the sample, which has roughly 640,000 clones, approximately 74% seen once. A CD45RA-negative memory subset and a CD45RA+ naive subset were separated from the CD4+ cells. V lost 0 bases, J lost 8 bases, and 9 bases stayed unmatched. CDR3 length: 17 residues. Germline assignment: CDR1 SEHNR and CDR2 FQNEAQ (reference sequence). This clonotype was obtained from a woman between 25 and 40 years old in good health. The V and J genes are TRBV7-9 and TRBJ2-1; 11 positions agree with TRBD2. The sample was memory CD4+ T cells sorted from blood. Subset specified: CD45RA-negative fraction. Here the CDR3 DNA reads TGTGCCAGCAGCTTAGCGCTAACTAGCGGGAGTAGCGATGAGCAGTTCTTC. As protein: CASSLALTSGSSDEQFF.